This is a list of T cell receptor beta chains from one sample in a study of blood T cell repertoires in COVID-19. Generated by immunoSEQ multiplex PCR, the TCRdb table keeps only in-frame clones and is missing some. Counted here are 200,000 to 250,000 clones, approximately 80% occurring once; the ten biggest clones make up under 1.5%. The sample consisted of PBMCs or T cells enriched from blood (not recorded which). Source of these receptors: a woman aged 40 to 49 with acute COVID-19. Both conserved end residues are part of each CDR3. The D gene is left open where the match is weak. The size field is filled for only some rows; it gives once, few, many or a size class.

>TRBJ2-1|TRBV7-9|-|-
TGTGCCAGCAGCTTACGGGGGTGGCCCTACAATGAGCAGTTCTTC
CASSLRGWPYNEQFF
>TRBJ1-1|TRBV5-4|-|TRBD1
TGTGCCAGCAGCTCCGGACAGGGTGGCACTGAAGCTTTCTTT
CASSSGQGGTEAFF
>TRBJ2-1|TRBV27|-|TRBD2
TGTGCCAGCAGTGAGCGGGGGGCCTACAATGAGCAGTTCTTC
CASSERGAYNEQFF
>TRBJ1-1|TRBV6-1|-|-
TGTGCCAGCAGTCTAGACAGTCCCACTGAAGCTTTCTTT
CASSLDSPTEAFF
>TRBJ1-4|TRBV5-1|few|TRBD1
TGCGCCAGCGCACCCCATTATTCAACAGGGGGCTGGGAAAAACTGTTTTTT
CASAPHYSTGGWEKLFF
>TRBJ1-1|TRBV6-5|-|TRBD1
TGTGCCAGCAGTAGGGACAGTAAAGCTTTCTTT
CASSRDSKAFF
>TRBJ1-2|TRBV7-2|-|TRBD1
TGTGCCAGCAGCTTCGGACAGGTGGGAGGCTACACCTTC
CASSFGQVGGYTF
>TRBJ1-1|TRBV28|-|-
TGTGCCAGCAGTTTATGGGTTAGGGGGAACACTGAAGCTTTCTTT
CASSLWVRGNTEAFF
>TRBJ2-5|TRBV21-1|-|-
TGTGCCAGCACCCGACAGGGAGAGACCCAGTACTTC
CASTRQGETQYF
>TRBJ1-5|TRBV7-9|-|-
TGTGCCAGCAGCTTAGGGGGCGGGAAGCCCCAGCATTTT
CASSLGGGKPQHF
>TRBJ1-1|TRBV2|-|-
TGTGCCAGCAGTGACCGGGAGAACACTGAAGCTTTCTTT
CASSDRENTEAFF
>TRBJ2-5|TRBV5-1|-|TRBD1
TGCGCCAGCAGCTTGGGGGATACAGGGGACCCGGAGACCCAGTACTTC
CASSLGDTGDPETQYF
>TRBJ2-3|TRBV4-2|-|TRBD2
TGTGCCAGCTGTAAGGAGGCTAGCGGGGCTAGCACAGATACGCAGTATTTT
CASCKEASGASTDTQYF
>TRBJ1-3|TRBV19|-|-
TGTGCCAGTAGTATCCAGGGAGGCTCTGGAAACACCATATATTTT
CASSIQGGSGNTIYF
>TRBJ2-1|TRBV5-4|-|-
TGTGCCAGCAGTTCGGGTGGTCTAAACAATGAGCAGTTCTTC
CASSSGGLNNEQFF
>TRBJ1-2|TRBV28|-|-
TGTGCCAGCACTTCCTCGCAGGGCTATGGCTACACCTTC
CASTSSQGYGYTF
>TRBJ1-2|TRBV19|-|TRBD1
TGTGCCAGTAGTACCGTTGGGACAGGGAACTATGGCTACACCTTC
CASSTVGTGNYGYTF
>TRBJ2-7|TRBV25-1|-|TRBD1
TGTGCCAGCAGTGCGGCAGGGGGAGTCGAGCAGTACTTC
CASSAAGGVEQYF
>TRBJ2-3|TRBV19|-|TRBD2
TGTGCCAGTAGTATGCAGTCTGGCGGGAGTGTCTCAGATACGCAGTATTTT
CASSMQSGGSVSDTQYF
>TRBJ2-1|TRBV28|-|-
TGTGCCAGCAGCTTTCTCTTAATCAATGAGCAGTTCTTC
CASSFLLINEQFF
>TRBJ2-1|TRBV18|-|TRBD1
TGTGCCAGCTCCCCAGGACAGGGGGCAGGTAATGAGCAGTTCTTC
CASSPGQGAGNEQFF
>TRBJ2-1|TRBV7-6|-|TRBD2
TGTGCCAGCAGCTTAGAATGGCGGGGGAGCTCCTACAATGAGCAGTTCTTC
CASSLEWRGSSYNEQFF
>TRBJ2-3|TRBV3-1/TRBV3-2|-|TRBD2
TGTGCCAGCAGCTGGGGAGCGGGAGCGACAGATACGCAGTATTTT
CASSWGAGATDTQYF